A single sample is the source of the 16 T cell receptor beta chains below, sequenced in a study of cytomegalovirus exposure and HLA in healthy donors. The PCR ran on 60 Vbeta and 13 Jbeta primers. This table comes from immunoSEQ multiplex PCR, and its TCRdb copy is limited to in-frame clones, with some not included. The sample contains tens of thousands of clones, 84% of which appear only once. Sequences were obtained from PBMCs. The receptors were gathered from a young man in good health and CMV-seronegative.

The V gene is TRBV29-1, the J gene TRBJ2-5, with 7 bases that match TRBD1. Germline CDR1 is SQVTM and CDR2 is ANQGSEA. The CDR3 runs 14 residues. The junction had 14 bases not matched to a gene; V was cut back by 4 bases and J by 9 bases. In DNA, the CDR3 is TGCAGCGTTGGACAGGGCCTGGATCTGGGGGCCCAGTACTTC. Protein sequence: CSVGQGLDLGAQYF. Full variable domain (outside the CDR3, taken from reference TRBV29-1 and TRBJ2-5): SAVISQKPSRDICQRGTSLTIQCQVDSQVTMMFWYRQQPGQSLTLIATANQGSEATYESGFVIDKFPISRPNLTFSTLTVSNMSPEDSSIYLCSVGQGLDLGAQYFGPGTRLLVL.

This chain uses TRBV9 with TRBJ1-1; D ambiguous. The CDR3 length is 13 residues. V was cut by 0 bases and J by 7 bases, with 10 bases left in between. From germline, CDR1 is SGDLS and CDR2 YYNGEE. Here the CDR3 reads CASSVDTGVEAFF. The CDR3, as DNA: TGTGCCAGCAGCGTAGATACGGGAGTTGAAGCTTTCTTT.

The chain carries TRBV6-1 and TRBJ1-5; D ambiguous. Trimming took off 7 bases at V and 4 bases at J, with 11 bases between the two ends. This CDR3 is built from 13 residues. Germline CDR1 MNHNS, CDR2 SASEGT. The DNA for the CDR3 is TGTGCCAGCATGGCCAGGCCGAATCAGCCCCAGCATTTT. Residues: CASMARPNQPQHF.

The chain employs TRBV5-1 and TRBJ2-1, with 9 bases matching TRBD2. V trimming: 1 base; J trimming: 6 bases; junction bases outside the gene matches: 2. Germline CDR1 SGHRS, CDR2 YFSETQ. The CDR3 is 14 residues long. The CDR3: CASSLTSGLNEQFF. The CDR3, as DNA: TGCGCCAGCAGCTTGACTAGCGGGCTCAATGAGCAGTTCTTC.

This sequence joins TRBV29-1 and TRBJ1-1, with D perhaps TRBD1 (5 bases). V was cut by 7 bases and J by 1 base, with 10 bases left in between. Germline loops: CDR1 SQVTM, CDR2 ANQGSEA. The CDR3 covers 12 residues. The CDR3 DNA reads as TGCAGCGCCTCGACAGAGAACACTGAAGCTTTCTTT. Protein: CSASTENTEAFF.

There are a few counts of this clone. This chain joins TRBV6-5 and TRBJ2-3; weak D call: TRBD1 (5 bases). V lost 2 bases and J lost 4, with 10 bases in between. This CDR3 spans 14 amino acids. CDR1 and CDR2 (germline): MNHEY, SVGAGI. The CDR3 DNA is TGTGCCAGCAGTTACGACAGTATATCAGATACGCAGTATTTT. It codes for CASSYDSISDTQYF.

This clone was detected a few times. This chain joins TRBV6-5 and TRBJ1-2, with a possible D match to TRBD1 (5 bases). The germline gives CDR1 MNHEY, CDR2 SVGAGI. The CDR3 extends over 14 amino acids. Trimming took 3 bases from V and 7 from J, leaving 15 bases between them. In DNA form, the CDR3 reads TGTGCCAGCAGTTATGGGGCCGCGGTTGGTGGCTACACCTTC. Translating gives CASSYGAAVGGYTF.

CDR3 sequence (DNA): TGTGCCAGCAGTAGGTATGGACAGGGTCCCACTGAAGCTTTCTTT. Its translation is CASSRYGQGPTEAFF. V gene TRBV6-5 combines with J gene TRBJ1-1, with 8 bases matching TRBD1. The J segment lost 4 bases and the V segment lost 5 bases, leaving 9 bases of the junction unmatched. Germline values: CDR1 MNHEY, CDR2 SVGAGI. This CDR3 has 15 amino acids.

The CDR3 spells CARVERLAYEQYF. CDR3 nucleotide sequence: TGTGCCCGTGTTGAACGCTTAGCCTACGAGCAGTACTTC. The chain uses TRBV19 and TRBJ2-7; no reliable D call. The germline CDR1 and CDR2 sequences are LNHDA and SQIVND (reference sequence). Between the trimmed V and J ends, which lost 11 bases and 2 bases, there was a span of 16 bases. CDR3 size: 13 residues.

V and J are TRBV7-6 and TRBJ2-7; 9 nucleotides line up with TRBD1. Losses at the gene ends were 0 bases for V and 7 bases for J; bases not matched to a gene: 4. Germline lookup yields CDR1 SGHVS and CDR2 FNYEAQ. The CDR3 spans 14 residues. The CDR3 DNA reads TGTGCCAGCAGCTTAGCGGGACAGGGACTTGAGCAGTACTTC. Translating it yields CASSLAGQGLEQYF.

This clone was seen a single time. This chain links TRBV10-1 with TRBJ2-5, with 7 bases identical to TRBD2. Germline CDR1 WNHNN, CDR2 SYGVQD (reference sequence). This CDR3 is built from 12 residues. V was pared by 9 bases and J by 5 bases, with 6 bases of the junction left unmatched. CDR3 region: CASPAGVETQYF. CDR3 nucleotide sequence: TGCGCCAGTCCGGCGGGAGTCGAGACCCAGTACTTC.

The V call is TRBV5-1, the J call TRBJ2-1; D is uncertain. The germline V gene encodes CDR1 SGHRS and CDR2 YFSETQ. V was clipped by 6 bases and J by 6 bases, with 13 bases between them. The CDR3 sequence is 13 residues long. CDR3 in DNA: TGCGCCAGCAAGCGAGGCAACACCAATGAGCAGTTCTTC. This translates into CASKRGNTNEQFF.

This chain uses TRBV5-1 with TRBJ2-3; D gene unclear. The V end was cut by 0 bases, the J end by 14 bases, with 10 bases between. The CDR3 extends over 11 amino acids. Germline lookup yields CDR1 SGHRS and CDR2 YFSETQ. The CDR3: CASSLEERRYF. The CDR3 DNA reads as TGCGCCAGCAGCTTGGAAGAGCGCCGGTATTTT.

The rearrangement uses TRBV11-3 and TRBJ2-5, with D maybe TRBD1 (6 bases). Germline-derived CDR1 and CDR2 are SGHNT and YENEEA. V lost 5 bases to trimming and J lost 4 bases, with 20 bases between them. The CDR3 is made up of 16 amino acids. The CDR3 protein is CASSHRPGQGRETQYF. The CDR3 DNA is TGTGCCAGCAGCCATAGGCCGGGGCAGGGGAGAGAGACCCAGTACTTC.

The CDR3 loop is CASSQEEGAGSYEQYF. The CDR3 DNA follows: TGCGCCAGCAGCCAAGAGGAGGGGGCCGGATCCTACGAGCAGTACTTC. V gene TRBV4-1 combines with J gene TRBJ2-7; D perhaps matches TRBD1 (7 bases). The length of the CDR3 is 16 residues. Trimming removed 0 bases at V and 1 base at J, with 13 bases between. Germline V gene lookup returns CDR1 MGHRA and CDR2 YSYEKL.

This chain links TRBV5-1 with TRBJ1-6, with TRBD1 identical over 11 bases. The CDR3 totals 18 residues. Trimming took 6 bases from V and 9 from J; bases not matched to a gene: 17. Germline-derived CDR1 and CDR2 are SGHRS and YFSETQ. The CDR3 spells CASTTGTGGLMRSSPLHF. The CDR3 nucleotides are TGCGCCAGCACTACCGGGACAGGGGGATTGATGCGAAGTTCACCCCTCCACTTT.